A single sample gave rise to the 18 T cell receptor beta chains below, sequenced in a study of T cell repertoires in cytomegalovirus infection. One entry per CDR3 protein, called by TCRdb with MiXCR from the reads. Of hundreds of thousands of distinct CDR3 sequences detected, about a sixth appear once; the ten largest clones hold 12%. The source material was PBMCs. The receptors here all came from a human donor in good health (CMV status not recorded). Some clones in this sample may be carry-over from other donors' samples.

J is TRBJ1-1 and V is TRBV10-3; the match to TRBD1 covers 12 bases. Germline loops: CDR1 ENHRY, CDR2 SYGVKD. The junction had 8 bases not matched to a gene; V was cut back by 6 bases and J by 3 bases. This CDR3 has 16 residues. In nucleotides, the CDR3 is TGTGCCATCAGCCGGGGACAGGGGGCTCGATACACTGAAGCTTTCTTT. As protein: CAISRGQGARYTEAFF.

V is TRBV19 and J is TRBJ1-2, with a tentative D call TRBD1 (5 bases). The V and J ends lost 6 bases and 5 bases respectively, with 19 bases between them. Per germline, CDR1 LNHDA and CDR2 SQIVND (reference sequence). The CDR3 contains 15 residues. The CDR3 loop is CASRPIVRGAYGYTF. The CDR3 DNA reads as TGTGCCAGTAGGCCAATTGTGAGAGGGGCATATGGCTACACCTTC.

The gene calls are TRBV2 and TRBJ2-1, with 7 bases fitting TRBD1. V dropped 8 bases and J dropped 3; count of bases not matched to a gene: 7. CDR3 length equals 14 residues. In germline, CDR1 is SNHLY, CDR2 FYNNEI. This chain's CDR3 is CASRDRAFYNEQFF. In DNA, the CDR3 is TGTGCCAGCCGCGACAGGGCCTTCTACAATGAGCAGTTCTTC.

This chain uses TRBV4-2 with TRBJ2-7; TRBD1 is a possible D gene (6 bases). V was cut by 1 base and J by 0 bases, with 10 bases left in between. The CDR3 totals 15 residues. Germline V lookup: CDR1 LGHNA, CDR2 YNFKEQ. The CDR3 is CASSQVSGDSYEQYF. The CDR3 DNA sequence: TGTGCCAGCAGCCAAGTTTCAGGGGACTCCTACGAGCAGTACTTC.

The rearrangement uses TRBV11-2 and TRBJ2-2; a weak D match, TRBD2 (7 bases). V was cut by 4 bases and J by 10 bases, with 16 bases left in between. Germline V lookup: CDR1 SGHAT, CDR2 FQNNGV. The CDR3 has 14 amino acids. CDR3 residues: CASSYPRGGMELFF. The CDR3 DNA follows: TGTGCCAGCAGCTACCCGAGGGGGGGCATGGAGCTGTTTTTT.

This clonotype turned up a few times. The rearrangement uses TRBV10-3 and TRBJ2-7, with D hard to call. Germline lookup yields CDR1 ENHRY and CDR2 SYGVKD. Trimming removed 0 bases at V and 7 bases at J, with 7 bases between. The CDR3 covers 12 residues. The CDR3 protein is CAISESGKEQYF. The CDR3, as DNA: TGTGCCATCAGTGAGTCAGGGAAAGAGCAGTACTTC.

This clonotype was counted between two and nine times. The CDR3 spells CASSPRDSAFDTQYF. The CDR3 region has the DNA TGTGCCAGCAGCCCCCGGGACAGTGCTTTTGATACGCAGTATTTT. This chain uses TRBV7-6 with TRBJ2-3; 7 nucleotides match TRBD1. V dropped 5 bases and J dropped 6; count of bases not matched to a gene: 11. The CDR3 has 15 amino acids. Germline V gives CDR1 SGHVS, CDR2 FNYEAQ.

This clonotype was observed at least ten times. The J gene is TRBJ1-4, the V gene TRBV7-2; unclear D gene. Looked up from germline, CDR1 is SGHTA and CDR2 is FQGNSA. V gave up 1 base and J gave up 4 bases, with 13 bases separating them. The CDR3 loop spans 16 amino acids. CDR3 nucleotides: TGTGCCAGCAGCTTAGATACCACAGTTCATAATGAAAAACTGTTTTTT. Encoded protein: CASSLDTTVHNEKLFF. Together with reference TRBV7-2 and TRBJ1-4, the CDR3 gives the full variable domain: GAGVSQSPSNKVTEKGKDVELRCDPISGHTALYWYRQSLGQGLEFLIYFQGNSAPDKSGLPSDRFSAERTGGSVSTLTIQRTQQEDSAVYLCASSLDTTVHNEKLFFGSGTQLSVL.

This clonotype was counted once. This may arise from a read error, as a much more abundant clone is one base away. V usage is TRBV7-2 and J usage is TRBJ1-5; tentative D call: TRBD1 (5 bases). The CDR3 has 12 residues. Trimming took off 10 bases at V and 5 bases at J, with 12 bases between the two ends. Germline CDR1 and CDR2: SGHTA and FQGNSA. The CDR3 protein is CANKVGDQPQHF. CDR3 nucleotide sequence: TGTGCCAACAAGGTGGGGGATCAGCCCCAGCATTTT.

This clonotype has only a few counts. In nucleotides, the CDR3 is TGTGCCAGCAGCCCCGGGGGGAGCTCCTACAATGAGCAGTTCTTC. Translation gives CASSPGGSSYNEQFF. The chain employs TRBV3-1 and TRBJ2-1; 7 bases match TRBD2. V gave up 4 bases and J gave up 0 bases; unmatched junction bases: 3. The CDR3 runs to 15 residues. CDR1 and CDR2 from the germline V gene are LGHDT and YNNKEL (reference sequence).

This clonotype came up many times. The chain is built from TRBV7-2 and TRBJ1-2; TRBD1 matches 8 bases. J gave up 3 bases and V 4 bases, and 10 bases lay outside the gene matches. The CDR3 is made up of 16 amino acids. CDR1 is SGHTA and CDR2 is FQGNSA in the germline V gene. CDR3 loop: CASSSGTAQGDYGYTF. The CDR3 region has the DNA TGTGCCAGCAGCTCCGGGACAGCACAGGGGGACTATGGCTACACCTTC.

There are a few counts of this clonotype. The J gene is TRBJ2-7, the V gene TRBV4-1, with 8 bases lining up with TRBD1. The ends lost 0 bases at V and 6 bases at J; junction bases unmatched: 13. This CDR3 has 17 amino acids. Germline loops: CDR1 MGHRA, CDR2 YSYEKL. The CDR3 DNA is TGCGCCAGCAGCCAAGAACTTTCAGGGGGCGCGTTGGGCGAGCAGTACTTC. Protein sequence: CASSQELSGGALGEQYF.

This clonotype was counted many times. The chain joins TRBV4-2 to TRBJ1-1, with D unclear. Per germline, CDR1 LGHNA and CDR2 YNFKEQ. V was clipped by 0 bases and J by 1 base, with 9 bases between them. The CDR3 contains 15 residues. This CDR3 reads CASSQDPGRNTEAFF. CDR3 coding DNA: TGTGCCAGCAGCCAAGACCCGGGAAGGAACACTGAAGCTTTCTTT.

The J gene is TRBJ1-1, the V gene TRBV25-1; D ambiguous. The V end was cut by 4 bases, the J end by 2 bases, with 8 bases between. From germline, CDR1 is MGHDK and CDR2 SYGVNS. The CDR3 spans 13 residues. The CDR3 region is CASSVYSNTEAFF. The CDR3 coding sequence is TGTGCCAGCAGTGTTTACAGTAACACTGAAGCTTTCTTT.

As to this clonotype: A read error may explain this, as a much larger clone is one base away. V and J are TRBV6-1 and TRBJ2-7; the D call may be TRBD1 or TRBD2 (6 bases each). The CDR3 is made up of 14 amino acids. The germline V and J ends were trimmed by 8 bases and 4 bases, with 18 bases remaining between them. The V gene's germline CDR1 is MNHNS and CDR2 SASEGT. The CDR3 coding sequence is TGTGCCAGCCTCACGGGGGCAGGGTGTTACGAGCAGTACTTC. It specifies CASLTGAGCYEQYF.

The CDR3 spells CASSPSKGTDTQYF. The CDR3, as DNA: TGTGCCAGCTCACCATCCAAGGGGACAGATACGCAGTATTTT. This chain uses TRBV18 with TRBJ2-3, with a weak D call TRBD1 (5 bases). CDR3 length equals 14 residues. V lost 2 bases and J lost 3, with 9 bases in between. Germline V lookup: CDR1 KGHSH, CDR2 LQKENI. Combining the CDR3 with reference TRBV18 and TRBJ2-3 gives the whole variable domain NAGVMQNPRHLVRRRGQEARLRCSPMKGHSHVYWYRQLPEEGLKFMVYLQKENIIDESGMPKERFSAEFPKEGPSILRIQQVVRGDSAAYFCASSPSKGTDTQYFGPGTRLTVL.

This sequence joins TRBV19 and TRBJ2-1, with 8 bases fitting TRBD2. V lost 1 base to trimming and J lost 3 bases; unmatched junction nucleotides: 14. Germline lookup yields CDR1 LNHDA and CDR2 SQIVND (reference sequence). CDR3 length: 19 residues. In nucleotides, the CDR3 is TGTGCCAGTAGTATAGGGTACACTTCTCGGGGGGGGATCTACAATGAGCAGTTCTTC. It codes for CASSIGYTSRGGIYNEQFF.

This clonotype was recorded a few times. This sequence joins TRBV18 and TRBJ2-5; TRBD1 matches 8 bases. Germline V lookup: CDR1 KGHSH, CDR2 LQKENI. V shed 4 bases, J shed 5 bases, and the junction held 6 bases outside the gene matches. This CDR3 region has 14 residues. The CDR3 coding sequence is TGTGCCAGCTCACTTGCAGGGGGCTATGAGACCCAGTACTTC. It codes for CASSLAGGYETQYF. The entire variable domain, with the rest obtained from reference TRBV18 and TRBJ2-5, is as follows: NAGVMQNPRHLVRRRGQEARLRCSPMKGHSHVYWYRQLPEEGLKFMVYLQKENIIDESGMPKERFSAEFPKEGPSILRIQQVVRGDSAAYFCASSLAGGYETQYFGPGTRLLVL.